These 27 T cell receptor beta chains originate from one sample sequenced in a study of cytomegalovirus exposure and HLA in healthy donors. PCR used 60 Vbeta primers and 13 Jbeta primers. The repertoire was sequenced with immunoSEQ multiplex PCR; TCRdb's copy has only in-frame clones and lacks some. The profile shows around 55,000 clones, 75% to 85% of them singletons. Material for sequencing was PBMCs. All receptors come from a female donor in good health and CMV-seronegative.

V is TRBV5-1 and J is TRBJ2-7, with TRBD1 identical over 9 bases. J gave up 4 bases and V 4 bases, and 6 bases lay outside the gene matches. Per the germline V gene, CDR1 is SGHRS and CDR2 is YFSETQ. The CDR3 consists of 14 residues. CDR3 residues: CASSIRTGEYEQYF. CDR3 DNA: TGCGCCAGCAGCATAAGGACAGGGGAATACGAGCAGTACTTC.

V gene TRBV5-5 combines with J gene TRBJ1-1; no clear D. This CDR3 comprises 14 residues. Germline V CDR1 and CDR2: SGHKS, YYEKEE (reference sequence). Trimming pared 5 bases from V and 3 bases from J, leaving 14 bases between. The CDR3 DNA sequence: TGTGCCAGCAGTAGGGAGGTCGTGTACACTGAAGCTTTCTTT. It codes for CASSREVVYTEAFF.

V and J are TRBV19 and TRBJ2-1; 8 bases fit TRBD1. The CDR3 sequence is 14 residues long. V shed 11 bases and J 0 bases; nucleotides not matched to a gene: 6. The germline CDR1 and CDR2 sequences are LNHDA and SQIVND (reference sequence). The CDR3 DNA is TGTGCCGCCGGGACAGGTTCCTCCTACAATGAGCAGTTCTTC. Translated: CAAGTGSSYNEQFF. Looking up the rest from reference TRBV19 and TRBJ2-1 gives the full variable domain: DGGITQSPKYLFRKEGQNVTLSCEQNLNHDAMYWYRQDPGQGLRLIYYSQIVNDFQKGDIAEGYSVSREKKESFPLTVTSAQKNPTAFYLCAAGTGSSYNEQFFGPGTRLTVL.

This clone occurred a few times. V gene TRBV19 combines with J gene TRBJ1-2; D is perhaps TRBD1 (6 bases). Trimming took off 8 bases at V and 6 bases at J, with 10 bases between the two ends. The CDR3 sequence is 11 residues long. CDR1 and CDR2 (germline): LNHDA, SQIVND (reference sequence). The CDR3 bases are TGTGCCAGTGAGGGGGGGAATGGCTACACCTTC. Translating gives CASEGGNGYTF.

This chain joins TRBV15 and TRBJ1-6; TRBD1 agrees at 9 bases. V trimming: 3 bases; J trimming: 7 bases; junction bases outside the gene matches: 7. The CDR3 is 16 residues long. In germline, CDR1 is LNHNV, CDR2 YYDKDF (reference sequence). The CDR3 nucleotides read TGTGCCACCAGCAGGGAACAGGGGGCGCGGAATTCACCCCTCCACTTT. Its protein product is CATSREQGARNSPLHF.

The V call is TRBV2, the J call TRBJ1-1, with TRBD1 matching 11 bases. The junction had 12 bases not matched to a gene; V was cut back by 4 bases and J by 5 bases. Germline V CDR1 and CDR2: SNHLY, FYNNEI. The CDR3 is made up of 17 amino acids. The CDR3 reads CASSATGGTGGFTEAFF. The CDR3 DNA is TGTGCCAGCAGTGCCACCGGGGGGACAGGGGGTTTTACTGAAGCTTTCTTT.

The CDR3 here is CASSNVYEQYF. DNA of the CDR3: TGTGCCAGTAGTAACGTCTACGAGCAGTACTTC. This chain joins TRBV19 and TRBJ2-5; the D is unclear. TRBJ2-7 explains the end of the DNA better; the J call may be wrong. Germline assignment: CDR1 LNHDA and CDR2 SQIVND (reference sequence). The CDR3 extends over 11 amino acids.

The chain couples TRBV4-1 to TRBJ2-7; D perhaps matches TRBD1 (8 bases). This CDR3 spans 15 amino acids. Trimming took off 6 bases at V and 1 base at J, with 16 bases between the two ends. Germline values: CDR1 MGHRA, CDR2 YSYEKL. CDR3 in amino acids: CASRERDRISYEQYF. The CDR3 DNA sequence: TGCGCCAGCAGAGAGCGGGACAGGATTTCCTACGAGCAGTACTTC.

The genes are TRBV18 and TRBJ1-2; D unresolved. Between the trimmed V and J ends, which lost 0 bases and 4 bases, there was a span of 6 bases. This CDR3 is built from 13 residues. Germline assignment: CDR1 KGHSH and CDR2 LQKENI. CDR3 residues: CASSPPGLYGYTF. The CDR3 coding sequence is TGTGCCAGCTCACCACCCGGTCTCTATGGCTACACCTTC.

CDR3 DNA: TGTGCCAGCACCGCGGTCTATAATTCACCCCTCCACTTT. Protein sequence: CASTAVYNSPLHF. The chain couples TRBV9 to TRBJ1-6; the D is unclear. Germline CDR1 and CDR2: SGDLS and YYNGEE. This CDR3 contains 13 residues. V dropped 6 bases and J dropped 3 bases, with 7 bases sitting between them.

This clone has a handful of counts. The CDR3 sequence: CASTQSLGGVSSEAFF. CDR3 coding DNA: TGCGCCAGCACTCAATCCCTCGGGGGGGTATCGTCTGAAGCTTTCTTT. The V call is TRBV5-1, the J call TRBJ1-1, with a tentative D call TRBD1 (5 bases). The V end lost 6 bases, the J end lost 6 bases, and 24 bases lay between the germline ends. The CDR3 consists of 16 residues. CDR1 is SGHRS and CDR2 is YFSETQ in the germline V gene.

V usage is TRBV2 and J usage is TRBJ1-1; D is uncertain. The CDR3 spans 13 residues. The germline gives CDR1 SNHLY, CDR2 FYNNEI. Trimming took off 1 base at V and 7 bases at J, with 10 bases between the two ends. CDR3 region: CASSEEIQSEAFF. The CDR3 coding sequence is TGTGCCAGCAGTGAAGAAATACAGAGTGAAGCTTTCTTT.

The genes are TRBV7-6 and TRBJ2-7, with 16 bases lining up with TRBD2. Germline CDR1 SGHVS, CDR2 FNYEAQ. CDR3 length: 16 residues. Unmatched junction bases numbered 1, after V lost 3 bases and J lost 2 bases. In nucleotides, the CDR3 is TGTGCCAGCAGCTTCGGGACTAGCGGGGGGGCCTACGAGCAGTACTTC. Its protein product is CASSFGTSGGAYEQYF.

The V and J genes are TRBV9 and TRBJ2-1; D might be TRBD2 (7 bases). The V end lost 4 bases, the J end lost 1 base, and 24 bases lay between the germline ends. CDR1 is SGDLS, CDR2 YYNGEE, per germline. This CDR3 is 19 amino acids long. CDR3 coding DNA: TGTGCCAGCAGCCCGACCCCGGGTGGCAGGGGAGGGTCCTACAATGAGCAGTTCTTC. The encoded protein is CASSPTPGGRGGSYNEQFF.

This chain joins TRBV19 and TRBJ1-2, with a possible D match to TRBD1 (6 bases). From germline, CDR1 is LNHDA and CDR2 SQIVND (reference sequence). The CDR3 contains 13 residues. Trimming cost V 5 bases and J 4 bases, with 11 bases left between them. The CDR3 region is CASSLQGSYGYTF. The CDR3 DNA reads as TGTGCCAGTAGTCTACAGGGTAGCTATGGCTACACCTTC.

The rearrangement links TRBV6-1 to TRBJ1-1; unclear D gene. CDR1 and CDR2 (germline): MNHNS, SASEGT. The germline V and J ends were trimmed by 5 bases and 1 base, with 11 bases remaining between them. The CDR3 spans 14 residues. In DNA form, the CDR3 reads TGTGCCAGCAGTTCCCTGGGCCAGAACACTGAAGCTTTCTTT. Its translation: CASSSLGQNTEAFF.

The CDR3 DNA reads TGTGCCAGCAGCTTCGACAGGGCCGACGGGGAGCTGTTTTTT. Translated: CASSFDRADGELFF. This sequence joins TRBV7-3 and TRBJ2-2, with 7 bases identical to TRBD1. This CDR3 has 14 residues. With V trimmed by 3 bases and J by 7 bases, 5 bases remained unmatched. Germline values: CDR1 SGHTA, CDR2 FQGTGA.

V usage is TRBV19 and J usage is TRBJ1-6; D unclear. Germline V gives CDR1 LNHDA, CDR2 SQIVND (reference sequence). The CDR3 extends over 12 amino acids. Trimming shortened V by 7 bases and J by 10 bases, and 11 bases separated the two germline ends. The CDR3 nucleotides are TGTGCCAGTAACAGAATCAAATCACCCCTCCACTTT. It is translated as CASNRIKSPLHF.

V usage is TRBV6-6 and J usage is TRBJ1-4; TRBD1 aligns across 8 bases. Germline loops: CDR1 MNHNY, CDR2 SVGAGI (reference sequence). Trimming cost V 5 bases and J 8 bases; bases outside gene matches: 7. The CDR3 extends over 14 amino acids. The CDR3 sequence is CASSTTGGKEKLFF. The CDR3 DNA follows: TGTGCCAGCAGTACTACAGGGGGAAAAGAAAAACTGTTTTTT.

This chain uses TRBV4-1 with TRBJ1-3, with D maybe TRBD1 (6 bases). The CDR3 loop spans 17 amino acids. CDR1 is MGHRA, CDR2 YSYEKL, per germline. The ends were cut back, 2 bases at V and 0 bases at J, with 14 bases in the middle. Written as DNA, the CDR3 is TGCGCCAGCAGCCAACTGGGGACATTATTCTCTGGAAACACCATATATTTT. Translated: CASSQLGTLFSGNTIYF.

The chain recombines TRBV12-5 with TRBJ1-6; 7 nucleotides agree with TRBD1. J was trimmed by 4 bases and V by 6 bases; bases with no gene match: 0. The CDR3 has 13 amino acids. CDR1 is LGHNT, CDR2 FRNRAP, per germline. Here the CDR3 reads CASGQGYNSPLHF. As DNA, the CDR3 is TGTGCTAGTGGACAGGGGTATAATTCACCCCTCCACTTT.

This chain uses TRBV27 with TRBJ1-4; 9 bases are shared with TRBD1. The CDR3 totals 15 residues. From germline, CDR1 is MNHEY and CDR2 SMNVEV (reference sequence). Unmatched junction bases numbered 8, after V lost 8 bases and J lost 4 bases. CDR3 sequence: CASGTGGSGNEKLFF. As DNA, the CDR3 is TGTGCCAGCGGAACAGGGGGCTCGGGTAATGAAAAACTGTTTTTT.

This chain links TRBV6-1 with TRBJ1-2; D ambiguous. Germline V gives CDR1 MNHNS, CDR2 SASEGT. This CDR3 comprises 13 residues. V gave up 6 bases and J gave up 2 bases, with 10 bases separating them. The CDR3 nucleotides read TGTGCCAGCAGCCCCGACAAGAACTATGGCTACACCTTC. Protein sequence: CASSPDKNYGYTF.

This chain uses TRBV7-3 with TRBJ2-1; D unclear. This CDR3 has 14 residues. V lost 2 bases to trimming and J lost 4 bases, with 9 bases between them. Germline V gives CDR1 SGHTA, CDR2 FQGTGA. The chain's CDR3 is CASSLRFGYNEQFF. CDR3 nucleotide sequence: TGTGCCAGCAGCTTACGGTTCGGTTACAATGAGCAGTTCTTC. Full variable domain (outside the CDR3, taken from reference TRBV7-3 and TRBJ2-1): GAGVSQTPSNKVTEKGKYVELRCDPISGHTALYWYRQSLGQGPEFLIYFQGTGAADDSGLPNDRFFAVRPEGSVSTLKIQRTERGDSAVYLCASSLRFGYNEQFFGPGTRLTVL.

This chain uses TRBV5-1 with TRBJ1-5; 7 positions match TRBD1. Trimming took 5 bases from V and 0 from J; bases not matched to a gene: 2. The CDR3 is made up of 14 amino acids. Germline V gene lookup returns CDR1 SGHRS and CDR2 YFSETQ. Written as DNA, the CDR3 is TGCGCCAGCAGTTCAGGGGGTAGCAATCAGCCCCAGCATTTT. Its protein product is CASSSGGSNQPQHF.

V is TRBV10-2 and J is TRBJ1-1, with a tentative D call TRBD1 (5 bases). This CDR3 has 13 amino acids. CDR1 is WSHSY, CDR2 SAAADI, per germline. The V end lost 3 bases, the J end lost 3 bases, and 8 bases lay between the germline ends. The CDR3 coding sequence is TGCGCCAGCAGTGAATGGGGGGACACTGAAGCTTTCTTT. It encodes CASSEWGDTEAFF.

The chain employs TRBV9 and TRBJ1-5, with 7 bases aligning to TRBD1. CDR3 length: 15 amino acids. The V segment lost 3 bases and the J segment 3 bases; nucleotides outside the gene matches: 6. CDR1 SGDLS and CDR2 YYNGEE come from the germline V gene. CDR3 residues: CASSGLGQLNQPQHF. The CDR3 DNA is TGTGCCAGCAGCGGATTGGGACAGCTCAATCAGCCCCAGCATTTT.